These 2 T cell receptor beta chains were sequenced from one sample in a study of T-cell memory formation after mild COVID-19. TCRdb reprocessed the 5' RACE reads with MiXCR, giving one entry per CDR3 protein. The sample lists about 190,000 distinct CDR3 sequences, around 27% occurring once. Sequencing used PBMCs or a T cell subset sorted from them (not recorded which). The receptors originated from an adult woman who had mild COVID-19 (a few samples of this study predate the infection). Cell type and time point are not known.

This clonotype was seen more than once but under ten times. The chain links TRBV12-3 or TRBV12-4 to TRBJ1-6, with 8 bases that match TRBD1. CDR3 length: 15 residues. The V and J ends lost 3 bases and 5 bases, in that order; junction bases with no gene match: 3. The DNA of the CDR3 is TGTGCCAGCAGTTTTAACAGGGGGGATAATTCACCCCTCCACTTT. The encoded protein is CASSFNRGDNSPLHF.

The gene calls are TRBV5-1 and TRBJ2-1; D is unresolved. CDR1 SGHRS and CDR2 YFSETQ come from the germline V gene. The CDR3 length is 17 residues. V lost 0 bases, J lost 0 bases, and 13 bases lay in between. CDR3 in DNA: TGCGCCAGCAGCTTGGAGATCGGCGCCAGCTCCTACAATGAGCAGTTCTTC. This translates into CASSLEIGASSYNEQFF.